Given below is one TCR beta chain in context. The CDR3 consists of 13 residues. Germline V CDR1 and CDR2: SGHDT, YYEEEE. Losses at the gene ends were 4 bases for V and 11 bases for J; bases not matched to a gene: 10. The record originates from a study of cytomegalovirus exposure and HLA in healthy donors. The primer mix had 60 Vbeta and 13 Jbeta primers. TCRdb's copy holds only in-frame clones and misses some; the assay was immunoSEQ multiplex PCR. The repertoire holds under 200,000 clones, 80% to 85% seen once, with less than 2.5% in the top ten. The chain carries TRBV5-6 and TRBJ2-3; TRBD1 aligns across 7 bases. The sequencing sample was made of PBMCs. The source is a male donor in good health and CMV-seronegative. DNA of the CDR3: TGTGCCAGCAGCGAGGTGCGACAGGGCGGGCAGTATTTT. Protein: CASSEVRQGGQYF.